This TCR beta chain is from a study of cytomegalovirus exposure and HLA in healthy donors. Background on the study: Caucasian-associated ancestry cluster membership applied to over 80% of several hundred genotyped donors. Study-level points and caveats: An analysis that was carried out later associated 15,000 to 20,000 TCR beta sequences with HLA alleles at 0.05 false discovery rate. Accurate prediction of most subjects' HLA-A and HLA-B alleles from TCR beta sequences was reported.

The PCR used 60 Vbeta and 13 Jbeta primers. Clones were read by immunoSEQ multiplex PCR, and TCRdb kept only the in-frame ones, dropping some. The data contain around 130,000 clones, roughly 88% of them seen just once; the ten biggest clones take up more than 0.5%. V lost 2 bases to trimming and J lost 2 bases; unmatched junction nucleotides: 10. This CDR3 comprises 16 residues. Germline CDR1 and CDR2: SGHRS and YFSETQ. A remark on this clone: The antigen remains unidentified.

The receptor was isolated from a middle-aged woman in good health and CMV-seronegative. The chain has TRBV5-1 and TRBJ2-7, with 7 bases matching TRBD1. Specimen: PBMCs. The CDR3 loop reads CASSLTPSGQTYEQYF. DNA for the CDR3: TGCGCCAGCAGCTTAACCCCTTCGGGACAGACCTACGAGCAGTACTTC.